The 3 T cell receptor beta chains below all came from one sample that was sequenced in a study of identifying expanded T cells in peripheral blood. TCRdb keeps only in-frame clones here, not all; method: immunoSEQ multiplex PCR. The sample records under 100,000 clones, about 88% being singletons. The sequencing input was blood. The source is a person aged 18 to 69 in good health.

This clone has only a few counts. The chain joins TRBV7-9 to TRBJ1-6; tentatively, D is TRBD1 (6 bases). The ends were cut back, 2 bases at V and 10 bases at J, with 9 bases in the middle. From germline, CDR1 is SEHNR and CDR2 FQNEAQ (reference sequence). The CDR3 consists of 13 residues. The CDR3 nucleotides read TGTGCCAGCAGCTTATCAACAGGGTCACCCCTCCACTTT. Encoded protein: CASSLSTGSPLHF.

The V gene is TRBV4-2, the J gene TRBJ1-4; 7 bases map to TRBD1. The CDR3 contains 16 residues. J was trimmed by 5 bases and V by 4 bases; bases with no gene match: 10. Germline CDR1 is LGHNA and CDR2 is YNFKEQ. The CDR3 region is CASSPPRGLENEKLFF. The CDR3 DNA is TGTGCCAGCAGCCCGCCTAGGGGGCTAGAAAATGAAAAACTGTTTTTT.

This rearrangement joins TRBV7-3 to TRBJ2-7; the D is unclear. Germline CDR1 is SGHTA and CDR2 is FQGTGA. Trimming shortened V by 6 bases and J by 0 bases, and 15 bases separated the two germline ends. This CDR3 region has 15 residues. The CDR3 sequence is CASSYGPGLSYEQYF. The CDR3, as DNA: TGTGCCAGCAGTTACGGCCCGGGCCTCTCCTACGAGCAGTACTTC.